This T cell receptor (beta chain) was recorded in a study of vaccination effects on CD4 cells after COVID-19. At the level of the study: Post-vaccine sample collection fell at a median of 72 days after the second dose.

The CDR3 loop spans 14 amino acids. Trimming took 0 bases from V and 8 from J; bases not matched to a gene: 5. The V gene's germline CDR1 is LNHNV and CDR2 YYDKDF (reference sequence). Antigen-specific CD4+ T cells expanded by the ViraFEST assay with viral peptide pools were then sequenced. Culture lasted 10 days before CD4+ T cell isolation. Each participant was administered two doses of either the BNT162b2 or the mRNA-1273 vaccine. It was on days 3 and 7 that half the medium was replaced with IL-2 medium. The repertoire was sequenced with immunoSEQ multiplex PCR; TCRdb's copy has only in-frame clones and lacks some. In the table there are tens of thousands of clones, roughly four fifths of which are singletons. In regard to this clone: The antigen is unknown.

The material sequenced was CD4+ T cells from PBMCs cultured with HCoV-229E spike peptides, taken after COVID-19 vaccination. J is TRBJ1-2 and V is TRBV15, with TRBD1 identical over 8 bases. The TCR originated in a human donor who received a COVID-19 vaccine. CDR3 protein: CATSREDRVGGYTF. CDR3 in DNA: TGTGCCACCAGCAGAGAGGACAGGGTGGGGGGCTACACCTTC.